The clone carrying this T cell receptor beta chain turned up a few times. Antigen unknown. Germline V lookup: CDR1 WNHNN, CDR2 SYGVQD (reference sequence). CDR3 length equals 15 residues. V was pared by 0 bases and J by 2 bases, with 11 bases between. This sample was taken from a study of blood T cells in healthy people across ages. Findings and limits, study-wide: Researchers said unsorted PBMCs prevented a conclusive naive versus antigen-experienced comparison.

PCR was performed a second time for about 7 to 11 cycles using a sample-barcoded 5' primer and a J-beta primer mix. A template-switch adaptor with 12 random nucleotides tagged each cDNA molecule. The study obtained at least 2.5 million CDR3-containing paired-end reads from every sample. TCRdb re-analysed the 5' RACE reads in MiXCR, keeping a single row per CDR3 protein. The sample has about 1.4 million distinct CDR3 sequences, roughly 64% seen once. The sample taken for sequencing was blood. The receptor's source is a man between 18 and 29 years old in good health. The chain is built from TRBV10-1 and TRBJ2-7; D possibly corresponds to TRBD1 (6 bases). The CDR3 region has the DNA TGCGCCAGCAGTGAGTCCCGACAGGCACCCTACGAGCAGTACTTC. It is translated as CASSESRQAPYEQYF.